This T cell receptor (beta chain) was profiled in a study of cytomegalovirus exposure and HLA in healthy donors. This clone was observed a handful of times. Primers included in the PCR were 60 Vbeta and 13 Jbeta primers. Per the study methods: Unique TCR beta chains totaled roughly 80 million in a later count, with roughly 10 million of them shared. Sequencing was performed with immunoSEQ multiplex PCR; in TCRdb, only in-frame clones are kept and a portion is missing. The V and J calls and clone size come from that table; D and trimming were worked out from the DNA. The data contain around 150,000 clones, roughly 80% of them seen just once; the ten biggest clones take up around 4.5%. This CDR3 contains 16 residues. Germline CDR1 MNHNS, CDR2 SASEGT. V lost 4 bases and J lost 7, with 20 bases in between.

The chain carries TRBV6-1 and TRBJ1-5; a possible D gene is TRBD1 (5 bases). This TCR was sampled from a woman in her forties in good health and CMV-seropositive. The sequenced sample consisted of PBMCs. This CDR3 reads CASSGGPRSNRQPQHF. The CDR3 coding sequence is TGTGCCAGCAGTGGGGGCCCTCGAAGCAACAGGCAGCCCCAGCATTTT.